This TCR beta chain stems from a study of neurological immune-mediated disorders (dated 2019 in TCRdb). Study-wide context: Peripheral blood TCR-beta repertoires from patients with HTLV-I-associated myelopathy (HAM/TSP), patients with multiple sclerosis, and healthy controls were compared in the study using UMI-based sequencing. Longitudinal samples, technical triplicates and paired sorted CD4+ and CD8+ T-cell subsets, alongside PBMC samples, were included among the approximately 98 TCR-beta libraries. Longitudinal HAM/TSP and healthy donors had 3 time-points each (roughly 3-40 month intervals). The cohort comprised 68 subjects: roughly 14 HAM/TSP patients, 35 or so multiple sclerosis patients and around 20 healthy controls.

The CDR3 has 16 amino acids, counting the end cysteine and phenylalanine. The only DNA kept is the CDR3, 48 bases in frame from the first base. V is shortened by 0 bases, J by 0 bases, and the region joining them spans 11 bases. CDR1 is given as SGHRS and CDR2 as YFSETQ, both from the germline V gene. cDNA synthesis used template-switch 5'RACE with a primer carrying a 10-nucleotide random unique molecular identifier tagging each TCR transcript. Each sequencing run produced over 190 million TCR-beta sequences covering 15-18 subjects. The RNeasy kit was used for extraction of total RNA. TCR-beta VDJ regions were amplified with primers for the TCR constant region and the 5'RACE anchor, using the KAPA Real-time Library Amplification kit. A first PCR added sample indexes and Illumina adaptors, and a second PCR then raised library yield. After Ampure bead purification, the roughly 650 bp TCR product was size-selected on a 2% E-gel SizeSelection system. Before pooling, library quality was assessed on a Bioanalyzer, concentration was determined with Qubit, and library quantification was performed with the Kapa Library Quantification kit. Paired-end 2 x 150 bp sequencing of the libraries was performed on an Illumina HiSeq 2500. To increase sequence diversity, about 25-31% phiX was spiked into each library pool. The original pipeline was this. Quality-filtered reads were processed with the UMI-based MiGEC pipeline, which removed over 75% of raw TCR sequences during error correction. IMGT germline references were used for alignment of VDJ genes, and clonotypes were defined by a unique CDR3 amino acid sequence together with V-J genes. VDJtools evaluated clonal expansion, Shannon diversity and CDR3 relatedness (CalcPairwiseDistances, ClusterSamples); CLCbio workbench built phylogenetic trees. Clones with at least 8 unique UMIs were defined as expanded, with this threshold being based on coefficient-of-variation modelling across technical triplicates. TCRdb reran the public reads through fastp at Q25 and MiXCR, keeping productive beta chains. Entries that share a CDR3 protein sequence are merged under the most common genes and DNA. The V and J calls here are based on TCRdb, not the publication. The sample table holds fewer than 70,000 distinct CDR3 sequences, of which around a tenth were seen once. The biggest ten clones account for around 13% of the sample.

Overall study outcomes, separate from this receptor: No identical CDR3 amino acid sequences were shared among expanded clones across subjects, suggesting private TCR-beta repertoires in all groups. TCR clonal expansion was highest in HAM/TSP patients and lowest in MS patients, with MS patients falling below even healthy controls.

The time point label on this specimen signifies: longitudinal time-point 2. The healthy controls were volunteers from blood banks in Maryland, USA. Libraries from unsorted PBMCs were made from 2 million PBMCs kept in RNAlater at -80 degrees C until RNA extraction. Peripheral blood was subjected to Ficoll-Hypaque density gradient centrifugation to isolate PBMCs, which were then cryopreserved in liquid nitrogen. The table lists this clonotype with many counts. Its recognized antigen is unknown. The record has no base qualities; no much larger clone is one base away. The chain is assembled from TRBV5-1 and TRBJ2-3; the D gene remains uncertain. The sample consisted of PBMCs. The receptor comes from a man aged 30 to 39 in good health. The CDR3 region has the sequence CASSLAVRGSTDTQYF. The DNA is TGCGCCAGCAGCTTGGCGGTTAGAGGTAGCACAGATACGCAGTATTTT.